Below, 30 T cell receptor beta chains from the same sample are listed, as sequenced in a study of lymphopenia after photon versus proton radiotherapy. Here immunoSEQ multiplex PCR was the method, and the copy in TCRdb shows in-frame clones only, minus some. This sample has about 70,000 clones; less than 95% occur once, and the top ten carry 2% to 2.5%. The sequencing here drew on peripheral blood, taken from a patient treated with photon-based radiotherapy. These receptors were taken from a woman aged 40 to 50 with cholangiocarcinoma.

The V call is TRBV29-1, the J call TRBJ2-7; 7 positions agree with TRBD1. This CDR3 has 14 amino acids. The germline V gene encodes CDR1 SQVTM and CDR2 ANQGSEA. V was pared by 2 bases and J by 6 bases, with 10 bases of the junction left unmatched. CDR3 DNA sequence: TGCAGCGTTGAATACACAGGGGTAGGGCGCGAGCAGTACTTC. It codes for CSVEYTGVGREQYF.

This chain's CDR3 is CASSSGTGGDSYEQYF. CDR3 DNA sequence: TGTGCCAGTAGTAGCGGGACAGGGGGGGACTCCTACGAGCAGTACTTC. The rearrangement uses TRBV19 and TRBJ2-7, with TRBD1 matching over 11 bases. V lost 4 bases to trimming and J lost 0 bases; unmatched junction nucleotides: 5. The CDR3 extends over 16 amino acids. The germline CDR1 and CDR2 sequences are LNHDA and SQIVND (reference sequence).

V and J are TRBV7-2 and TRBJ2-3, with D perhaps TRBD1 (5 bases). V was cut by 4 bases and J by 2 bases, with 10 bases left in between. Germline V gene data show CDR1 as SGHTA and CDR2 as FQGNSA. This CDR3 comprises 14 residues. The CDR3 sequence: CASSSQGATDTQYF. DNA for the CDR3: TGTGCCAGCAGCTCCCAGGGTGCCACAGATACGCAGTATTTT.

This chain links TRBV5-4 with TRBJ2-3, with 13 nucleotides matching TRBD2. Losses at the gene ends were 0 bases for V and 3 bases for J; bases not matched to a gene: 4. The CDR3 spans 17 residues. CDR1 SGHNT and CDR2 YYREEE come from the germline V gene (reference sequence). In nucleotides, the CDR3 is TGTGCCAGCAGCTTGGCCGGACTAGCGGGAGATACAGATACGCAGTATTTT. Translating it yields CASSLAGLAGDTDTQYF.

The chain recombines TRBV9 with TRBJ2-7; TRBD2 might be the D (5 bases). The CDR3 runs to 15 residues. The germline V and J ends were trimmed by 4 bases and 7 bases, with 21 bases remaining between them. Germline V lookup: CDR1 SGDLS, CDR2 YYNGEE. For the CDR3, the DNA is TGTGCCAGCAGCCCCCATGCCAACACGGGGAATGAGCAGTACTTC. Amino acids: CASSPHANTGNEQYF.

CDR3 in amino acids: CASSLERGAGNEQFF. The CDR3 region has the DNA TGTGCCAGCAGCTTAGAACGGGGGGCTGGTAATGAGCAGTTCTTC. The chain recombines TRBV7-2 with TRBJ2-1, with TRBD2 as a possible D gene (7 bases). This CDR3 spans 15 amino acids. From germline, CDR1 is SGHTA and CDR2 FQGNSA. V lost 1 base and J 7 bases, leaving 14 bases between the germline ends.

The gene calls are TRBV14 and TRBJ2-7; TRBD1 aligns across 8 bases. The CDR3 spans 15 residues. After removal of 3 bases from V and 3 bases from J, the junction contained 7 bases not matched to a gene. CDR1 is SGHDN and CDR2 is FVKESK in the germline V gene. Here the CDR3 reads CASSHGQGLDYEQYF. CDR3 coding DNA: TGTGCCAGCAGCCACGGACAGGGTTTGGACTACGAGCAGTACTTC.

The chain carries TRBV10-3 and TRBJ1-2; TRBD1 might be the D (6 bases). The CDR3 is 14 residues long. Germline CDR1 is ENHRY and CDR2 is SYGVKD. Trimming took off 3 bases at V and 2 bases at J, with 10 bases between the two ends. CDR3 coding DNA: TGTGCCATCAGTGATCAGGGGACCAACTATGGCTACACCTTC. This codes for CAISDQGTNYGYTF.

The chain joins TRBV30 to TRBJ2-2; D remains unclear. Germline CDR1 reads GTSNPN; CDR2 reads SVGIG (reference sequence). The CDR3 length is 13 residues. Trimming took 4 bases from V and 6 from J, leaving 12 bases between them. The DNA of the CDR3 is TGTGCCTGGAACCCTAGGGCACCCGGGGAGCTGTTTTTT. This translates into CAWNPRAPGELFF.

In this sample, this clone turned up once. This chain links TRBV5-1 with TRBJ2-2; no clear D. The length of the CDR3 is 17 residues. From germline, CDR1 is SGHRS and CDR2 YFSETQ. Deletions cut 0 bases from V and 6 bases from J, with 18 bases between. This CDR3 reads CASSLVGIGLYAGELFF. DNA for the CDR3: TGCGCCAGCAGCTTGGTAGGAATTGGGCTATACGCCGGGGAGCTGTTTTTT. Complete variable domain (other parts from reference TRBV5-1 and TRBJ2-2): KAGVTQTPRYLIKTRGQQVTLSCSPISGHRSVSWYQQTPGQGLQFLFEYFSETQRNKGNFPGRFSGRQFSNSRSEMNVSTLELGDSALYLCASSLVGIGLYAGELFFGEGSRLTVL.

The rearrangement links TRBV19 to TRBJ2-6; TRBD1 agrees at 7 bases. The germline CDR1 and CDR2 sequences are LNHDA and SQIVND (reference sequence). CDR3 length: 16 residues. With V trimmed by 5 bases and J by 1 base, 5 bases remained unmatched. In DNA form, the CDR3 reads TGTGCCAGTAGTGGACAGGAAAAATCTGGGGCCAACGTCCTGACTTTC. Amino acids: CASSGQEKSGANVLTF.

The chain recombines TRBV4-3 with TRBJ2-3; TRBD2 is a possible D gene (7 bases). This CDR3 has 16 residues. From germline, CDR1 is LGHNA and CDR2 YSLEER. V was cut by 4 bases and J by 2 bases, with 16 bases left in between. The CDR3 region is CASSLRAGGPTDTQYF. CDR3 bases: TGCGCCAGCAGCCTCCGGGCCGGGGGGCCCACAGATACGCAGTATTTT.

The CDR3 nucleotides read TGTGCCAGCAGCTTACGGGGGCTAGCATCCAGGGAGCTGTTTTTT. Translated: CASSLRGLASRELFF. The chain couples TRBV13 to TRBJ2-2; TRBD1 or TRBD2 may be the D gene (6 bases each). This CDR3 has 15 amino acids. The germline gives CDR1 PRHDT, CDR2 FYEKMQ (reference sequence). V lost 2 bases, J lost 9 bases, and 16 bases lay in between.

The chain couples TRBV28 to TRBJ1-2; 9 bases fit TRBD1. CDR1 is MDHEN, CDR2 SYDVKM, per germline. CDR3 size: 13 residues. V lost 6 bases, J lost 8 bases, and 7 bases stayed unmatched. CDR3 in DNA: TGTGCCAGCAGCCGAGACAGGGGGGGAGGCTACACCTTC. Translation: CASSRDRGGGYTF.

This chain joins TRBV2 and TRBJ1-5; the match to TRBD1 covers 8 bases. Germline V gene data show CDR1 as SNHLY and CDR2 as FYNNEI. V lost 6 bases to trimming and J lost 7 bases; unmatched junction nucleotides: 8. CDR3 size: 14 residues. CDR3 loop: CASRAGQGKQPQHF. Here the CDR3 DNA reads TGTGCCAGCAGAGCCGGACAGGGAAAACAGCCCCAGCATTTT.

This clone showed up just a few times. The J gene is TRBJ2-2, the V gene TRBV27; D perhaps matches TRBD1 (5 bases). The CDR3 is made up of 14 amino acids. Germline V gene lookup returns CDR1 MNHEY and CDR2 SMNVEV (reference sequence). Trimming removed 8 bases from V and 4 bases from J, with 14 bases in between. This CDR3 reads CASQRRTSTGELFF. In DNA, the CDR3 is TGTGCCAGCCAACGGCGGACAAGCACCGGGGAGCTGTTTTTT.

The V gene is TRBV19, the J gene TRBJ1-5; unclear D gene. Germline V gives CDR1 LNHDA, CDR2 SQIVND (reference sequence). This CDR3 is 13 amino acids long. V lost 5 bases and J 8 bases, leaving 13 bases between the germline ends. The CDR3 DNA sequence: TGTGCCAGTAGTGGCCAGGCACCCGAGCCCCAGCATTTT. Translating it yields CASSGQAPEPQHF.

The genes are TRBV9 and TRBJ2-7; D is undetermined. The ends were cut back, 4 bases at V and 6 bases at J, with 14 bases in the middle. CDR3 length equals 13 residues. Germline V gives CDR1 SGDLS, CDR2 YYNGEE. The CDR3 nucleotides read TGTGCCAGCAGCCCGGAAGGCCGAGCCGAGCAGTACTTC. It encodes CASSPEGRAEQYF.

CDR3 coding DNA: TGTGCCAGCAGCTTTTCCGGGTCCTACGAGCAGTACTTC. Protein sequence: CASSFSGSYEQYF. The chain couples TRBV7-9 to TRBJ2-7; unclear D gene. The length of the CDR3 is 13 residues. Germline CDR1 is SEHNR and CDR2 is FQNEAQ (reference sequence). The ends were cut back, 3 bases at V and 1 base at J, with 7 bases in the middle.

The V gene is TRBV7-3, the J gene TRBJ1-1, with D uncertain. Germline CDR1 SGHTA, CDR2 FQGTGA. This CDR3 has 14 residues. The germline V and J ends were trimmed by 2 bases and 4 bases, with 11 bases remaining between them. The CDR3 loop reads CASSLYLGSTEAFF. The CDR3 DNA follows: TGTGCCAGCAGCTTATATCTGGGTTCCACTGAAGCTTTCTTT.

The chain links TRBV6-5 to TRBJ1-1; D not certain. Trimming removed 0 bases at V and 3 bases at J, with 8 bases between. The CDR3 has 14 amino acids. CDR1 MNHEY and CDR2 SVGAGI come from the germline V gene. CDR3 amino acids: CASSYSASYTEAFF. CDR3 bases: TGTGCCAGCAGTTACTCTGCCAGCTACACTGAAGCTTTCTTT.

The chain employs TRBV11-2 and TRBJ1-2; no clear D gene. Trimming cost V 4 bases and J 0 bases, with 15 bases left between them. CDR1 is SGHAT and CDR2 is FQNNGV in the germline V gene. This CDR3 has 16 residues. In nucleotides, the CDR3 is TGTGCCAGCAGCTCCCTGAGGCAGTTAGCTAACTATGGCTACACCTTC. It specifies CASSSLRQLANYGYTF.

The chain links TRBV21-1 to TRBJ1-1. TRBV21-1 is annotated as a pseudogene. This CDR3 is 14 amino acids long. The CDR3 coding sequence is TGTGCCAGCGTTAGGGCAGCCATGAACACTGAAGCTTTCTTT. It encodes CASVRAAMNTEAFF.

The chain is built from TRBV10-1 and TRBJ2-1; TRBD2 matches 9 bases. The CDR3 has 15 amino acids. Germline-derived CDR1 and CDR2 are WNHNN and SYGVQD (reference sequence). V lost 6 bases, J lost 0 bases, and 3 bases stayed unmatched. The CDR3 reads CASSLSGSSYNEQFF. The DNA for the CDR3 is TGCGCCAGCAGCCTTAGCGGGAGCTCCTACAATGAGCAGTTCTTC.

This chain links TRBV19 with TRBJ2-1; TRBD2 aligns across 11 bases. This CDR3 comprises 15 residues. The germline CDR1 and CDR2 sequences are LNHDA and SQIVND (reference sequence). The V segment lost 9 bases and the J segment 6 bases; nucleotides outside the gene matches: 10. The CDR3 reads CASRNLAGGLNEQFF. CDR3 nucleotides: TGTGCCAGCCGGAATCTAGCGGGGGGACTCAATGAGCAGTTCTTC.

This clone showed up just once. V usage is TRBV6-4 and J usage is TRBJ1-3; no reliable D call. Germline V gene sequence: CDR1 MRHNA, CDR2 SNTAGT. This CDR3 comprises 13 residues. The ends were cut back, 3 bases at V and 2 bases at J, with 5 bases in the middle. CDR3 in DNA: TGTGCCAGCAGTGAACAGCCTGGAAACACCATATATTTT. Amino acids: CASSEQPGNTIYF.

CDR3 bases: TGTGCCAGCAGCCCTACCCTCCCCGGGACAGATACGCAGTATTTT. Amino acids: CASSPTLPGTDTQYF. The chain combines TRBV27 with TRBJ2-3; D is ambiguous. The CDR3 covers 15 residues. Germline-derived CDR1 and CDR2 are MNHEY and SMNVEV (reference sequence). Trimming removed 6 bases from V and 3 bases from J, with 16 bases in between.

The chain is built from TRBV5-1 and TRBJ1-2, with a tentative D call TRBD1 (5 bases). Per the germline V gene, CDR1 is SGHRS and CDR2 is YFSETQ. Trimming pared 0 bases from V and 2 bases from J, leaving 11 bases between. The CDR3 loop spans 15 amino acids. The CDR3 coding sequence is TGCGCCAGCAGCTTGGGCCCCGAGGGGAACTATGGCTACACCTTC. This codes for CASSLGPEGNYGYTF.

The CDR3 region has the DNA TGTGCCAGCAGTTTATCGGGCGTCGGCTCCTACAATGAGCAGTTCTTC. Its protein is CASSLSGVGSYNEQFF. The chain employs TRBV27 and TRBJ2-1; D gene unclear. The CDR3 is 16 amino acids. V shed 0 bases and J shed 0 bases, with 9 bases lying between them. Per germline, CDR1 MNHEY and CDR2 SMNVEV (reference sequence).

This chain joins TRBV28 and TRBJ1-1; D unresolved. The CDR3 sequence is 14 residues long. V lost 6 bases, J lost 0 bases, and 11 bases lay in between. CDR1 is MDHEN and CDR2 is SYDVKM in the germline V gene. This chain's CDR3 is CASSTDGMNTEAFF. CDR3 bases: TGTGCCAGCAGCACTGACGGCATGAACACTGAAGCTTTCTTT.